These 32 T cell receptor beta chains came from one sample sequenced in a study of beta chain features in type 1 diabetes. What was sequenced were expressed TCRB transcripts, since all of the isolated RNA had been reverse transcribed. Clones were read by immunoSEQ multiplex PCR, and TCRdb kept only the in-frame ones, dropping some. The profile shows 620,000 or so clones, about 16% of them singletons. The sample consisted of naive CD4+ T cells from blood. The receptors were sampled from a man between 18 and 29 years old in good health.

This clone has a single count. This rearrangement joins TRBV10-3 to TRBJ1-2, with 8 bases identical to TRBD1. CDR1 and CDR2 (germline): ENHRY, SYGVKD. CDR3 length: 15 residues. V was pared by 3 bases and J by 5 bases, with 8 bases of the junction left unmatched. CDR3 bases: TGTGCCATCAGTGACCAGGGGGCGAGAGGTTATGGCTACACCTTC. It is translated as CAISDQGARGYGYTF.

CDR3 residues: CASTTGGLSTKNIQYF. For the CDR3, the DNA is TGTGCCAGTACTACCGGGGGCTTATCTACCAAAAACATTCAGTACTTC. V is TRBV19 and J is TRBJ2-4; D possibly uses TRBD1 or TRBD2 (6 bases each). Per the germline V gene, CDR1 is LNHDA and CDR2 is SQIVND (reference sequence). There are 16 residues in the CDR3. V was trimmed by 7 bases and J by 2 bases, leaving 18 bases between them.

This clone has a handful of counts. Other nucleotide sequences from this sample produce the same CDR3. This chain uses TRBV6-5 with TRBJ1-4; weak D call: TRBD1 (5 bases). The germline gives CDR1 MNHEY, CDR2 SVGAGI. There are 15 residues in the CDR3. V was cut by 2 bases and J by 2 bases, with 9 bases left in between. DNA for the CDR3: TGTGCCAGCAGTTACAGCAGGGATACTAATGAAAAACTGTTTTTT. This gives the protein CASSYSRDTNEKLFF.

This clone was seen only a few times. The V gene is TRBV27, the J gene TRBJ2-1; no reliable D call. CDR3 length equals 12 residues. V lost 6 bases and J lost 5, with 8 bases in between. Germline CDR1 reads MNHEY; CDR2 reads SMNVEV (reference sequence). The CDR3 nucleotides read TGTGCCAGCAGCCCGGCGGACAATGAGCAGTTCTTC. This translates into CASSPADNEQFF.

V usage is TRBV2 and J usage is TRBJ1-5; weak D call: TRBD1 (6 bases). There are 16 residues in the CDR3. The V gene lost 8 bases and the J gene lost 0 bases, with 17 bases spanning the gap. In germline, CDR1 is SNHLY, CDR2 FYNNEI. The CDR3 nucleotides are TGTGCCAGCGGGACCTCACAGGGTTTTAGCAATCAGCCCCAGCATTTT. Amino acid sequence: CASGTSQGFSNQPQHF.

The V gene is TRBV30, the J gene TRBJ1-3; D unclear. CDR3 length: 15 amino acids. Germline lookup yields CDR1 GTSNPN and CDR2 SVGIG (reference sequence). The germline V and J ends were trimmed by 0 bases and 3 bases, with 12 bases remaining between them. CDR3 loop: CAWSVRQRNGNTIYF. CDR3 DNA: TGTGCCTGGAGTGTACGTCAGCGGAATGGAAACACCATATATTTT.

In its sample, this clone was seen a few times. The chain links TRBV5-1 to TRBJ2-2; tentatively, D is TRBD2 (7 bases). Germline V gives CDR1 SGHRS, CDR2 YFSETQ. The CDR3 is 15 amino acids. Trimming shortened V by 2 bases and J by 6 bases, and 14 bases separated the two germline ends. CDR3 protein: CASSFVAGAAGELFF. Written as DNA, the CDR3 is TGCGCCAGCAGCTTTGTGGCGGGGGCCGCCGGGGAGCTGTTTTTT.

This clone has just a few counts. Other DNA sequences in the same sample also yield this CDR3. The chain combines TRBV18 with TRBJ1-2; unclear D gene. This CDR3 spans 15 amino acids. Germline V gene sequence: CDR1 KGHSH, CDR2 LQKENI. V gave up 0 bases and J gave up 0 bases, with 8 bases separating them. This CDR3 is CASSPPRRSNYGYTF. CDR3 in DNA: TGTGCCAGCTCACCACCGCGTAGATCTAACTATGGCTACACCTTC.

This clone was seen just once. The chain links TRBV4-3 to TRBJ1-1, with a possible D match to TRBD1 (5 bases). With 0 bases removed from V and 4 bases from J, the gap between germline ends came to 18 bases. Germline CDR1 is LGHNA and CDR2 is YSLEER. The CDR3 sequence is 17 residues long. The CDR3 is CASSQDQGLLGGTEAFF. Here the CDR3 DNA reads TGCGCCAGCAGCCAAGATCAGGGACTGCTTGGGGGCACTGAAGCTTTCTTT.

The chain links TRBV5-1 to TRBJ2-2; 7 bases agree with TRBD2. Germline V gene sequence: CDR1 SGHRS, CDR2 YFSETQ. Trimming at V came to 3 bases and at J to 4 bases, leaving 6 bases not matched to a gene. The CDR3 contains 15 residues. CDR3 nucleotides: TGCGCCAGCAGCTCGCAAGCGGGACCCACCGGGGAGCTGTTTTTT. This sequence encodes CASSSQAGPTGELFF.

This clone showed up just a few times. The chain links TRBV6-6 to TRBJ2-1; D not certain. V was clipped by 1 base and J by 9 bases, with 4 bases between them. CDR3 size: 11 residues. CDR1 and CDR2 from the germline V gene are MNHNY and SVGAGI (reference sequence). The CDR3 loop is CASSYLGEQFF. The CDR3 coding sequence is TGTGCCAGCAGTTACTTGGGTGAGCAGTTCTTC.

This clone has more than one count but fewer than ten. The V and J genes are TRBV7-8 and TRBJ2-3; D may be TRBD1 or TRBD2 (6 bases each). The germline CDR1 and CDR2 sequences are SGHVS and FQNEAQ. V shed 6 bases and J shed 4 bases, with 11 bases lying between them. The CDR3 has 13 residues. The CDR3 DNA is TGTGCCAGCAGTCGAGGGGGGCCAGATACGCAGTATTTT. As protein: CASSRGGPDTQYF. Together with reference TRBV7-8 and TRBJ2-3, the CDR3 gives the full variable domain: GAGVSQSPRYKVAKRGQDVALRCDPISGHVSLFWYQQALGQGPEFLTYFQNEAQLDKSGLPSDRFFAERPEGSVSTLKIQRTQQEDSAVYLCASSRGGPDTQYFGPGTRLTVL.

This clone has a handful of counts. The chain employs TRBV15 and TRBJ2-2; possibly TRBD1 for D (6 bases). The CDR3 extends over 14 amino acids. Trimming removed 8 bases from V and 0 bases from J, with 10 bases in between. Germline V lookup: CDR1 LNHNV, CDR2 YYDKDF (reference sequence). The CDR3 sequence is CATPDRSNTGELFF. CDR3 sequence (DNA): TGTGCCACCCCAGACAGGTCGAACACCGGGGAGCTGTTTTTT.

The chain links TRBV27 to TRBJ2-4, with TRBD1 identical over 8 bases. V lost 8 bases, J lost 2 bases, and 20 bases stayed unmatched. CDR3 length: 19 amino acids. Germline lookup yields CDR1 MNHEY and CDR2 SMNVEV (reference sequence). The CDR3 bases are TGTGCCAGCGGATTTCTTCCTAACCAGGGGGCGGGAACCAAAAACATTCAGTACTTC. Translated: CASGFLPNQGAGTKNIQYF.

V and J are TRBV5-4 and TRBJ2-2; D remains unclear. There are 12 residues in the CDR3. Germline V gene sequence: CDR1 SGHNT, CDR2 YYREEE (reference sequence). The ends were cut back, 6 bases at V and 0 bases at J, with 3 bases in the middle. The CDR3 DNA sequence: TGTGCCAGCACACCGAACACCGGGGAGCTGTTTTTT. As protein: CASTPNTGELFF.

A few counts support this clone. The rearrangement links TRBV7-3 to TRBJ2-1; 8 bases are a match to TRBD2. This CDR3 is built from 14 residues. The trim removed 8 bases at V and 8 bases at J, leaving 11 bases unmatched. Germline V gene sequence: CDR1 SGHTA, CDR2 FQGTGA. CDR3 region: CASGPGLGNHEQFF. Written as DNA, the CDR3 is TGTGCCAGCGGTCCGGGACTAGGAAACCATGAGCAGTTCTTC.

The V and J genes are TRBV25-1 and TRBJ2-3; a possible D gene is TRBD2 (7 bases). The CDR3 is made up of 15 amino acids. The ends were cut back, 8 bases at V and 0 bases at J, with 15 bases in the middle. Germline lookup yields CDR1 MGHDK and CDR2 SYGVNS. CDR3 in amino acids: CASARGGRSTDTQYF. CDR3 bases: TGTGCCAGCGCCCGCGGGGGCCGTAGCACAGATACGCAGTATTTT. The whole variable domain, remainder taken from reference TRBV25-1 and TRBJ2-3, is EADIYQTPRYLVIGTGKKITLECSQTMGHDKMYWYQQDPGMELHLIHYSYGVNSTEKGDLSSESTVSRIRTEHFPLTLESARPSHTSQYLCASARGGRSTDTQYFGPGTRLTVL.

In regard to this clone: Other DNA sequences within the sample encode an identical CDR3. The J gene is TRBJ1-4, the V gene TRBV9; D might be TRBD1 (5 bases). The CDR3 runs to 12 residues. With 0 bases removed from V and 8 bases from J, the gap between germline ends came to 5 bases. CDR1 SGDLS and CDR2 YYNGEE come from the germline V gene. The CDR3 DNA follows: TGTGCCAGCAGCGTAGAGGGGGAAAAACTGTTTTTT. This encodes CASSVEGEKLFF.

The chain couples TRBV21-1 to TRBJ2-4; the table gives TRBD2 as D, unverified against the DNA. TRBV21-1 is classified as a pseudogene. This CDR3 has 21 amino acids. In DNA, the CDR3 is TGTGCCAGCAGCCAGCGACTAGCGGGGGCCCCTTACAGCCTAGCCAAAAACATTCAGTACTTC. Protein sequence: CASSQRLAGAPYSLAKNIQYF.

This chain links TRBV6-6 with TRBJ1-6, with D hard to call. V lost 6 bases and J 6 bases, leaving 9 bases between the germline ends. CDR1 MNHNY and CDR2 SVGAGI come from the germline V gene (reference sequence). CDR3 length: 13 residues. In nucleotides, the CDR3 is TGTGCCAGCAGCTCATTCCGTAATTCACCCCTCCACTTT. Translating it yields CASSSFRNSPLHF.

This clone came up a few times. This chain links TRBV5-1 with TRBJ1-2; TRBD1 might be the D (5 bases). V gave up 0 bases and J gave up 1 base, with 13 bases separating them. In germline, CDR1 is SGHRS, CDR2 YFSETQ. The CDR3 length is 16 residues. The CDR3 DNA sequence: TGCGCCAGCAGCTTGGGACAGACTAGTCGTAACTATGGCTACACCTTC. Encoded protein: CASSLGQTSRNYGYTF. Full variable domain (rest looked up from reference TRBV5-1 and TRBJ1-2): KAGVTQTPRYLIKTRGQQVTLSCSPISGHRSVSWYQQTPGQGLQFLFEYFSETQRNKGNFPGRFSGRQFSNSRSEMNVSTLELGDSALYLCASSLGQTSRNYGYTFGSGTRLTVV.

In this sample, this clone turned up a few times. This chain joins TRBV9 and TRBJ2-3; TRBD2 might be the D (6 bases). V was shortened by 4 bases and J by 3 bases, with 18 bases between the two germline ends. The CDR3 spans 16 residues. CDR1 is SGDLS, CDR2 YYNGEE, per germline. The CDR3 here is CASSPQAGMGTDTQYF. The CDR3 nucleotides are TGTGCCAGCAGCCCCCAGGCGGGGATGGGGACAGATACGCAGTATTTT.

This clone was picked up a small number of times. The CDR3 region is CASSLLGQGYQPQHF. The CDR3 region has the DNA TGTGCCAGCAGCTTATTGGGTCAGGGCTATCAGCCCCAGCATTTT. The V call is TRBV11-2, the J call TRBJ1-5; D perhaps matches TRBD1 (5 bases). The CDR3 loop spans 15 amino acids. The germline V and J ends were trimmed by 2 bases and 5 bases, with 13 bases remaining between them. Germline CDR1 SGHAT, CDR2 FQNNGV.

The rearrangement joins TRBV19 to TRBJ2-7; 7 nucleotides match TRBD2. Looked up from germline, CDR1 is LNHDA and CDR2 is SQIVND (reference sequence). J lost 4 bases, V lost 5 bases, and 8 bases had no gene match. This CDR3 contains 14 residues. CDR3 loop: CASSPHGRLYEQYF. In nucleotides, the CDR3 is TGTGCCAGTAGTCCTCACGGGAGGTTGTACGAGCAGTACTTC.

This clone was recorded only once. V usage is TRBV7-3 and J usage is TRBJ2-4, with TRBD2 matching over 8 bases. Germline V lookup: CDR1 SGHTA, CDR2 FQGTGA. The ends lost 8 bases at V and 6 bases at J; junction bases unmatched: 9. The CDR3 extends over 14 amino acids. CDR3 nucleotide sequence: TGTGCCAGCGGAAGGGCGGGAGGTGGAAACATTCAGTACTTC. This codes for CASGRAGGGNIQYF.

The table lists this clone with a few counts. A much larger clone is a single base away; this may be a read error. The V call is TRBV27, the J call TRBJ2-7; D remains unclear. CDR1 and CDR2 (germline): MNHEY, SMNVEV (reference sequence). V lost 4 bases to trimming and J lost 0 bases, with 1 base between them. The CDR3 is made up of 11 amino acids. CDR3 coding DNA: TGTGCCAGCAGTTGCTCCTACGAGCAGTACTTC. This gives the protein CASSCSYEQYF.

This clone was detected only a few times. The V gene is TRBV23-1, the J gene TRBJ1-4; D not certain. TRBV23-1 has ORF status, its function being uncertain. CDR3 length: 18 residues. The V gene lost 0 bases and the J gene lost 6 bases, with 20 bases spanning the gap. CDR3 in amino acids: CASSQSGGSGKEDEKLFF. Here the CDR3 DNA reads TGCGCCAGCAGTCAATCCGGTGGCAGTGGGAAGGAAGATGAAAAACTGTTTTTT.

This clone was counted between two and nine times. CDR3 region: CASSGRGQGSPNTYEQYF. CDR3 sequence (DNA): TGTGCCAGCAGTGGTCGGGGACAGGGATCGCCGAACACCTACGAGCAGTACTTC. The chain joins TRBV6-1 to TRBJ2-7; 9 bases are a match to TRBD1. Germline V gene data show CDR1 as MNHNS and CDR2 as SASEGT. After removal of 4 bases from V and 2 bases from J, the junction contained 15 bases not matched to a gene. This CDR3 is built from 18 residues.

The chain uses TRBV2 and TRBJ2-7, with D possibly TRBD1 on 6 matching bases. CDR1 SNHLY and CDR2 FYNNEI come from the germline V gene. V lost 8 bases and J 1 base, leaving 9 bases between the germline ends. CDR3 length: 12 amino acids. The CDR3 nucleotides are TGTGCCAGCCAGCAGGGGTCCTACGAGCAGTACTTC. It specifies CASQQGSYEQYF. The whole variable domain, filled in from reference TRBV2 and TRBJ2-7, reads EPEVTQTPSHQVTQMGQEVILRCVPISNHLYFYWYRQILGQKVEFLVSFYNNEISEKSEIFDDQFSVERPDGSNFTLKIRSTKLEDSAMYFCASQQGSYEQYFGPGTRLTVT.

This clone has more than one count but fewer than ten. The rearrangement links TRBV6-1 to TRBJ2-1; the D gene could be TRBD1 or TRBD2 (6 bases each). Trimming took off 6 bases at V and 8 bases at J, with 14 bases between the two ends. CDR3 length: 13 residues. Germline V gene lookup returns CDR1 MNHNS and CDR2 SASEGT. The CDR3 spells CASRRGGNDEQFF. The CDR3 nucleotides read TGTGCCAGCAGGAGAGGGGGGAACGATGAGCAGTTCTTC.

The CDR3 nucleotides read TGTGCCAGCAGCCCTCGTATAGGATTCGGGGGGCACACCTACGAGCAGTACTTC. It specifies CASSPRIGFGGHTYEQYF. J is TRBJ2-7 and V is TRBV9, with a tentative D call TRBD2 (7 bases). Germline loops: CDR1 SGDLS, CDR2 YYNGEE. The CDR3 totals 18 residues. Deletions cut 4 bases from V and 2 bases from J, with 25 bases between.

This rearrangement joins TRBV27 to TRBJ2-7; no firm D call. The V gene's germline CDR1 is MNHEY and CDR2 SMNVEV (reference sequence). The V gene lost 5 bases and the J gene lost 1 base, with 6 bases spanning the gap. The CDR3 has 12 amino acids. CDR3 sequence reads: CASSLKSYEQYF. The CDR3 DNA reads TGTGCCAGCAGTCTCAAATCCTACGAGCAGTACTTC.